The rows below give T cell receptor beta chains drawn from one sample of a study of shared clonotypes between healthy human individuals. The method was immunoSEQ multiplex PCR; TCRdb's version includes in-frame clones alone and lacks a portion of them. The sample holds more than 1 million clones; about 80% are singletons and the top ten take approximately 0.5%. Sample: memory CD4+ T cells from PBMCs. The receptors were gathered from a man younger than 30 in good health. Some clones in this sample may be carry-over from other donors' samples. Both conserved end residues are part of each CDR3. D genes are given only for firm matches. Clone size is given for some rows only: seen once, a few or many times, or a class if the clone is expanded.

CDR3 DNA,CDR3 protein,D gene,J gene,V gene,clone size
TGCAGCGTTGAAGGTGGCAGCAGTACGCAGTATTTT,CSVEGGSSTQYF,-,TRBJ2-3,TRBV29-1,-
TGTGCCAGCAGTGAGTTTTGGACTAGCGGGTTTCGCTCCTACAATGAGCAGTTCTTC,CASSEFWTSGFRSYNEQFF,TRBD2,TRBJ2-1,TRBV6-4,-
TGCAGTGCTAGTGTGCCGGGTCTCCACTTT,CSASVPGLHF,-,TRBJ1-6,TRBV20-1,-
TGTGCCAGCAGCTTGGACTCCAAAGATACGCAGTATTTT,CASSLDSKDTQYF,-,TRBJ2-3,TRBV11-3,once
TGTGCCAGCAGCCAGGAGGTGGAAAAACTGTTTTTT,CASSQEVEKLFF,-,TRBJ1-4,TRBV5-4,-
TGTGCCAGCAACTTACAGGGGGCCTTTGGCGAGCAGTACTTC,CASNLQGAFGEQYF,TRBD1,TRBJ2-7,TRBV6-6,many
TGTGCCAGTAGTCTAGCGACCTTCCAAGAGACCCAGTACTTC,CASSLATFQETQYF,-,TRBJ2-5,TRBV19,-
TGTGCCAGCAGAGGGGGACATGGGTCCTACGAGCAGTACTTC,CASRGGHGSYEQYF,-,TRBJ2-7,TRBV28,-
TGTGCCTGGAGTCGGGCTAGCGGCTACGAGCAGTACTTC,CAWSRASGYEQYF,TRBD2,TRBJ2-7,TRBV30,few
TGTGCCAGCAGCAAGTCCTGGGACAGTCAAGGTCGGTCATACGAGCAGTACTTC,CASSKSWDSQGRSYEQYF,-,TRBJ2-7,TRBV21-1,-
TGCGCCAGCAGCTTGAGGGACAGGCGACTAGCCAAAAACATTCAGTACTTC,CASSLRDRRLAKNIQYF,TRBD1,TRBJ2-4,TRBV5-1,-
TGTGCCAGCAGCGTAGACGGATCAAACTACGAGCAGTACTTC,CASSVDGSNYEQYF,-,TRBJ2-7,TRBV9,-
TGTGCCAGTAGTATCTCCAGGGGGAGCAATCAGCCCCAGCATTTT,CASSISRGSNQPQHF,TRBD1,TRBJ1-5,TRBV19,-
TGTGCCAGCTCACCAGGGGTTGATGTTGAAGCTTTCTTT,CASSPGVDVEAFF,-,TRBJ1-1,TRBV18,-
TGTGCCACCAGCAAAGGACAGATGGGGGAGCAGTACTTC,CATSKGQMGEQYF,-,TRBJ2-7,TRBV15,-
TGCGCCAGCAGCTTGGCGGCTGGAGAGACCCAGTACTTC,CASSLAAGETQYF,-,TRBJ2-5,TRBV5-1,-
TGTGCCAGCAGTGAAGCAGACAGGGCGTACGAGCAGTACTTC,CASSEADRAYEQYF,TRBD1,TRBJ2-7,TRBV6-1,-
TGTGCCAGTAGTATCACAGGGGTGGGATCAGATACGCAGTATTTT,CASSITGVGSDTQYF,TRBD1,TRBJ2-3,TRBV19,-